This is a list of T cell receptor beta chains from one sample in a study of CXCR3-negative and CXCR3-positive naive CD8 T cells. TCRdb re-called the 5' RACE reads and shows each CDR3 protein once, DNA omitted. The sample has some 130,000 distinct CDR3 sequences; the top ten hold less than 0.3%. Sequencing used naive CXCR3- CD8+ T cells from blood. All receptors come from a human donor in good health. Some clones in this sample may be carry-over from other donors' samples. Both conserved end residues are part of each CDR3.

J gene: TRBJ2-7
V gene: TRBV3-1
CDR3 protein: CASSQGFRTSYEQYF

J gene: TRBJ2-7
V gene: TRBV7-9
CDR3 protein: CASSGGTRDYEQYF

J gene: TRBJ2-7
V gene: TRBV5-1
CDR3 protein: CASSLESSASYEQYF

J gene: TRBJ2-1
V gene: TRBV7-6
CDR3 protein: CASSQLAGLPLYNEQFF

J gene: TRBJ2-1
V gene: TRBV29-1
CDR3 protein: CSGIVTSGNEQFF

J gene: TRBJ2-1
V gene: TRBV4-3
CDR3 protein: CASSQGPYNEQFF

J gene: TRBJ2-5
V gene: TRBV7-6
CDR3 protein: CASSPEVEETQYF

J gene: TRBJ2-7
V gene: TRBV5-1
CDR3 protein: CASSLIAGEQYF

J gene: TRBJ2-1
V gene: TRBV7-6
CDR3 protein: CASSSRDNSYNEQFF

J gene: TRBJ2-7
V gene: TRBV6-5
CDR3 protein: CASSMRTEEPSYEQYF

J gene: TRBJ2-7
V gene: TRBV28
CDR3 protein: CASSRRTNSYEQYF

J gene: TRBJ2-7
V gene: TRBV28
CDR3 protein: CASSLGRLGGTYEQYF

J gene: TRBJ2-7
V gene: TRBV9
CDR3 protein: CASSDGDGYEQYF